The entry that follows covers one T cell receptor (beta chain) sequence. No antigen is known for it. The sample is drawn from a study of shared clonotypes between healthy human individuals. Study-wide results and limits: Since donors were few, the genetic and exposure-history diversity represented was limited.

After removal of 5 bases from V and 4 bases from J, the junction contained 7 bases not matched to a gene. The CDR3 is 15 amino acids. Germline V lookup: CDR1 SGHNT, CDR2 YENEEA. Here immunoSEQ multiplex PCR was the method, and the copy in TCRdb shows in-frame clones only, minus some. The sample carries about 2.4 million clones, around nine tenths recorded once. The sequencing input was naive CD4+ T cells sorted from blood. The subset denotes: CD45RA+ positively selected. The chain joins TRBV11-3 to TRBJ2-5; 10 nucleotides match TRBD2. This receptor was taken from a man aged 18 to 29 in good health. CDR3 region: CASSRKRGGRETQYF. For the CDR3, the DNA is TGTGCCAGCAGCCGAAAGCGGGGGGGGAGAGAGACCCAGTACTTC.